Following are 29 T cell receptor beta chains from one sample sequenced in a study of CXCR3-negative and CXCR3-positive naive CD8 T cells. The antigens for these receptors are not known. Through 5' RACE with UMI labels, the TRB cDNA libraries were prepared. No DNA is given; TCRdb re-called the 5' RACE reads and lists each CDR3 protein once. Recorded for this sample: 85,000 to 90,000 distinct CDR3 sequences. Whole-study findings and limits: Naive cells positive for CXCR3 carried more hydrophobic TRB CDR3s than CXCR3-negative ones.

The sequenced sample consisted of naive CXCR3+ CD8+ T cells from blood. The sample's subset: CD45RO-CCR7+CD27+CD95- naive CD8+ T cells expressing CXCR3 (TNR3+). Receptors were obtained from a human donor in good health. Some clones in this sample may be carry-over from other donors' samples.

CDR3 sequence reads: CASTFAQLNTEAFF. This chain connects TRBV19 to TRBJ1-1. From germline, CDR1 is LNHDA and CDR2 SQIVND (reference sequence). This CDR3 has 14 amino acids.

The V gene is TRBV4-1, the J gene TRBJ1-1; TCRdb reports TRBD1, a call that lacks DNA to check it against. This CDR3 is built from 15 residues. Germline lookup yields CDR1 MGHRA and CDR2 YSYEKL. Here the CDR3 reads CASSQTWGQGTEAFF.

This sequence joins TRBV7-8 and TRBJ2-2. Germline V gene data show CDR1 as SGHVS and CDR2 as FQNEAQ. This CDR3 contains 17 residues. CDR3 region: CASSLGNLQERTGELFF.

The chain couples TRBV28 to TRBJ1-5; TCRdb calls TRBD1, which cannot be checked without DNA. Germline CDR1 is MDHEN and CDR2 is SYDVKM. This CDR3 spans 15 amino acids. CDR3: CASSLTGRSNQPQHF.

The chain is built from TRBV7-9 and TRBJ1-5; TCRdb reports TRBD1, a call that lacks DNA to check it against. Germline loops: CDR1 SEHNR, CDR2 FQNEAQ (reference sequence). CDR3 length: 14 amino acids. The CDR3 loop reads CASSLPGKGQPQHF.

The V call is TRBV7-9, the J call TRBJ2-7; as DNA is missing, the TRBD2 call by TCRdb cannot be tested. CDR3 length equals 15 residues. Per the germline V gene, CDR1 is SEHNR and CDR2 is FQNEAQ (reference sequence). CDR3 sequence reads: CASGEGTSGMEEQYF.

V is TRBV5-6 and J is TRBJ2-3; TCRdb calls TRBD2, which cannot be checked without DNA. CDR1 and CDR2 (germline): SGHDT, YYEEEE. The CDR3 runs 16 residues. The CDR3 protein is CASSAGLGSSTDTQYF.

The genes are TRBV28 and TRBJ2-1; TCRdb proposes TRBD2, but this gene call is untestable without DNA. The CDR3 contains 17 residues. Germline CDR1 reads MDHEN; CDR2 reads SYDVKM. CDR3 sequence reads: CASSLEVRERSYNEQFF.

CDR3 protein: CASSPGGGVQGASGLEQFF. V usage is TRBV7-9 and J usage is TRBJ2-1; TCRdb selects TRBD1, and the lack of DNA leaves this call unchecked. The CDR3 length is 19 residues. The V gene's germline CDR1 is SEHNR and CDR2 FQNEAQ (reference sequence).

The chain combines TRBV18 with TRBJ2-7; without DNA, the TCRdb call of TRBD1 cannot be checked. This CDR3 is built from 14 residues. Germline-derived CDR1 and CDR2 are KGHSH and LQKENI. The CDR3: CASSPDRGPREQYF.

The chain employs TRBV12-3 or TRBV12-4 and TRBJ2-7. The CDR3 is 13 amino acids. The CDR3 is CASSWGTTYEQYF.

This chain joins TRBV5-1 and TRBJ2-2. This CDR3 comprises 14 residues. Germline V CDR1 and CDR2: SGHRS, YFSETQ. This chain's CDR3 is CASSLDLLPGELFF.

The V and J genes are TRBV6-5 and TRBJ2-7. This CDR3 has 16 amino acids. The germline CDR1 and CDR2 sequences are MNHEY and SVGAGI. This chain's CDR3 is CASSYSIGHRAYEQYF.

This chain connects TRBV27 to TRBJ2-7. Looked up from germline, CDR1 is MNHEY and CDR2 is SMNVEV (reference sequence). This CDR3 is built from 14 residues. CDR3 protein: CASSLTGASYEQYF.

The chain combines TRBV5-1 with TRBJ2-1. CDR1 is SGHRS and CDR2 is YFSETQ in the germline V gene. The CDR3 consists of 15 residues. CDR3 sequence reads: CASGISGATYNEQFF.

The chain couples TRBV5-1 to TRBJ1-1. From germline, CDR1 is SGHRS and CDR2 YFSETQ. This CDR3 spans 17 amino acids. CDR3 region: CASSLAVYGFGNTEAFF.

The rearrangement links TRBV29-1 to TRBJ2-1. CDR3 length: 15 amino acids. The germline V gene encodes CDR1 SQVTM and CDR2 ANQGSEA. The CDR3 here is CSVEGAVSSYNEQFF.

This rearrangement joins TRBV4-1 to TRBJ2-7; TCRdb picks TRBD1, but there is no DNA to check that call. Germline V gene data show CDR1 as MGHRA and CDR2 as YSYEKL. This CDR3 is built from 14 residues. The CDR3 here is CASSPGRSSYEQYF.

The V gene is TRBV30, the J gene TRBJ1-1; TCRdb indicates TRBD1, and absent DNA this call remains unverified. There are 12 residues in the CDR3. Looked up from germline, CDR1 is GTSNPN and CDR2 is SVGIG (reference sequence). CDR3 in amino acids: CAWSGAGGEAFF.

This chain joins TRBV27 and TRBJ2-2; absent DNA, TCRdb's TRBD1 call cannot be checked. The length of the CDR3 is 13 residues. Germline V gene sequence: CDR1 MNHEY, CDR2 SMNVEV (reference sequence). Here the CDR3 reads CASSLLGDGELFF.

The chain links TRBV5-4 to TRBJ2-7; TCRdb returns TRBD2, unconfirmable since there is no DNA. CDR1 is SGHNT and CDR2 is YYREEE in the germline V gene (reference sequence). This CDR3 spans 17 amino acids. The CDR3: CASSLDPGLAGDYEQYF.

The rearrangement links TRBV3-1 to TRBJ1-2; TCRdb outputs TRBD1, but without DNA this stays unchecked. In germline, CDR1 is LGHDT, CDR2 YNNKEL (reference sequence). The CDR3 loop spans 14 amino acids. This chain's CDR3 is CASRPSGRDYGYTF.

The rearrangement uses TRBV5-1 and TRBJ2-5; the TRBD1 assignment by TCRdb is unverifiable without DNA. The CDR3 runs 16 residues. Germline values: CDR1 SGHRS, CDR2 YFSETQ. The CDR3 region is CASSLFPTASQGTQYF.

This chain links TRBV27 with TRBJ2-2; the D call of TRBD1 rests on TCRdb alone, since no DNA is present to check it. This CDR3 is 15 amino acids long. CDR1 is MNHEY, CDR2 SMNVEV, per germline (reference sequence). The CDR3 reads CASRKQGADTGELFF.

The chain couples TRBV28 to TRBJ2-7; the D gene TCRdb calls, TRBD1, cannot be checked with no DNA. The V gene's germline CDR1 is MDHEN and CDR2 SYDVKM. CDR3 size: 15 residues. The CDR3 reads CASSFGQSPSYEQYF.

The rearrangement uses TRBV28 and TRBJ2-4. Germline V gene sequence: CDR1 MDHEN, CDR2 SYDVKM. This CDR3 comprises 14 residues. CDR3 region: CASSFEYRLDIQYF.

The V and J genes are TRBV20-1 and TRBJ2-3; the TCRdb D gene call, TRBD1, has no DNA to confirm it. The CDR3 runs 18 residues. In germline, CDR1 is DFQATT, CDR2 SNEGSKA (reference sequence). CDR3 residues: CSARSGEDMYPDTDTQYF.

The rearrangement uses TRBV6-2 or TRBV6-3 and TRBJ2-3; TCRdb reports TRBD2, a call that lacks DNA to check it against. This CDR3 has 18 amino acids. Looked up from germline, CDR1 is MNHEY and CDR2 is SVGEGT. The CDR3 loop reads CASSYSEVAEPEGDTQYF.

The gene calls are TRBV6-2 or TRBV6-3 and TRBJ2-7. The CDR3 has 15 amino acids. Germline CDR1 is MNHEY and CDR2 is SVGEGT. The CDR3 sequence is CASSYRLPNAYEQYF.